Ten or more counts support the clone carrying this T cell receptor (beta chain). Its specificity is unknown. This entry comes from a study of T cells after yellow fever vaccination. Across the study: Any fraction with a low cell number was prepared using SMART-Seq v4 Ultra Low Input.

Study findings and constraints: Abundant clonotypes from the bulk population could get into FACS-sorted repertoires as contaminants. Re-detected after boosting: most primary clones, approximately 97% of CD4 and about 85% of CD8.

V was trimmed by 1 base and J by 5 bases, leaving 9 bases between them. Germline V lookup: CDR1 SGHKS, CDR2 YYEKEE (reference sequence). This CDR3 comprises 13 residues. A universal primer site and UMIs were added as TCR cDNA was made by 5'RACE template switching. TCRdb ran MiXCR on the 5' RACE reads and lists one entry per CDR3 protein. The sample holds 300,000 or so distinct CDR3 sequences, approximately 3.9% seen once. The source of this sequence is a man between 18 and 29 years old who received the YFV17D yellow fever vaccine. The chain carries TRBV5-5 and TRBJ2-5; a weak D match, TRBD2 (6 bases). This specimen was PBMCs, taken 5 days after the yellow fever booster vaccination. CDR3 nucleotides: TGTGCCAGCAGCTTGTGGGACTTGGAGACCCAGTACTTC. It translates to CASSLWDLETQYF.